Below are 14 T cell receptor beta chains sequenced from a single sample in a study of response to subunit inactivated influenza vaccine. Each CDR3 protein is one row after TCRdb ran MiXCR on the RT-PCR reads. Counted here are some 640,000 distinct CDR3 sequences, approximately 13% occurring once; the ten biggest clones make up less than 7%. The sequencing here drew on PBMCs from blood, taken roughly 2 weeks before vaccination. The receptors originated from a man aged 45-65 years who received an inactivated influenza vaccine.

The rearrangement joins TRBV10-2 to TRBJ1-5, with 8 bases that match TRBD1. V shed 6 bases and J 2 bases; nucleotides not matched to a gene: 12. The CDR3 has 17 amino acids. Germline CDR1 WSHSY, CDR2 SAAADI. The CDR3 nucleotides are TGCGCCAGCAGCGCCCTTGGACAGGGTAGAGGCAATCAGCCCCAGCATTTT. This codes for CASSALGQGRGNQPQHF.

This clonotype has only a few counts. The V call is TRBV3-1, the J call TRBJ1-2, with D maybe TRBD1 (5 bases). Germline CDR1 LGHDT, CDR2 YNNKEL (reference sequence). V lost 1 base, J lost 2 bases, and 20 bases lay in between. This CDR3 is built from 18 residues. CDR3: CASSQGSGRNQKNYGYTF. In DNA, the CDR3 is TGTGCCAGCAGCCAAGGCTCGGGACGGAACCAAAAAAACTATGGCTACACCTTC.

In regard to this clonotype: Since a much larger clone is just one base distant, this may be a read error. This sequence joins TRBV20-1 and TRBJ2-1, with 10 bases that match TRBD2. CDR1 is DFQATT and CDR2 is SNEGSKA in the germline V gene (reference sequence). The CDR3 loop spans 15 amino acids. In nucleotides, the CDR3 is TGCAGTGCCATACAACTAGCGGGAATTCTCAATGAGCAGTTGTTC. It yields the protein CSAIQLAGILNEQLF.

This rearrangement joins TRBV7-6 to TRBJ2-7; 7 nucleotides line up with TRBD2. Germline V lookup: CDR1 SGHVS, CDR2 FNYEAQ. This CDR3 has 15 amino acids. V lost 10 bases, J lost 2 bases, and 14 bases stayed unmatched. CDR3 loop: CATQTASGSAYEQYF. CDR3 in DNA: TGTGCCACACAAACCGCTAGCGGTTCAGCCTACGAGCAGTACTTC. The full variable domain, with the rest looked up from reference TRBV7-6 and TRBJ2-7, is GAGVSQSPRYKVTKRGQDVALRCDPISGHVSLYWYRQALGQGPEFLTYFNYEAQQDKSGLPNDRFSAERPEGSISTLTIQRTEQRDSAMYRCATQTASGSAYEQYFGPGTRLTVT.

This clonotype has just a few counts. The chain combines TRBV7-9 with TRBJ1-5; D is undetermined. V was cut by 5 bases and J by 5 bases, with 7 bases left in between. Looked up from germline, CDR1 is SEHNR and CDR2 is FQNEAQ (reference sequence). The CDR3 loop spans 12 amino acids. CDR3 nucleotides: TGTGCCAGCAGCCCGCAGGATCAGCCCCAGCATTTT. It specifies CASSPQDQPQHF.

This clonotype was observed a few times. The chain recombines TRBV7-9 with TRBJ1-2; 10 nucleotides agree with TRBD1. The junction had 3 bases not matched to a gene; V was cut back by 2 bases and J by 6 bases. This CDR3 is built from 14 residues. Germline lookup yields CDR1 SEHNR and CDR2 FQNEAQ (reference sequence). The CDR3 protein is CASSLRQGADGYTF. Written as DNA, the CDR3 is TGTGCCAGCAGCTTAAGACAGGGGGCGGATGGCTACACCTTC.

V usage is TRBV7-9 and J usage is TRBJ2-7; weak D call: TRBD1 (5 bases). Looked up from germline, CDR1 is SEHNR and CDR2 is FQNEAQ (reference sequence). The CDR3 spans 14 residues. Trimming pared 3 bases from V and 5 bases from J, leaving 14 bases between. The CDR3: CASSFSGFVDEQYF. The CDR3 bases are TGTGCCAGCAGCTTCTCAGGGTTCGTCGACGAGCAGTACTTC.

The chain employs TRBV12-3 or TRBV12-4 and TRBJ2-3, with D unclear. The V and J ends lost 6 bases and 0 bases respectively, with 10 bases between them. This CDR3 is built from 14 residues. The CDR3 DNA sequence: TGTGCCAGCAGGTCGGGCCGTAGCACAGATACGCAGTATTTT. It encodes CASRSGRSTDTQYF.

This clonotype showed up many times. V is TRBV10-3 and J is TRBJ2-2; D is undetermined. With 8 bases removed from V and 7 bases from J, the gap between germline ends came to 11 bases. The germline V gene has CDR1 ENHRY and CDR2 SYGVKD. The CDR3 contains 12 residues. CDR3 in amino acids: CAISSDRGELFF. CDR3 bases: TGTGCCATCTCCTCGGACCGCGGGGAGCTGTTTTTT.

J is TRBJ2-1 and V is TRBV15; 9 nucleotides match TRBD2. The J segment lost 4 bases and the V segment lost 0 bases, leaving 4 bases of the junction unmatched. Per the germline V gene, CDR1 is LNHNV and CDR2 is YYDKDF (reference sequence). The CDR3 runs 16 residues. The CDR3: CATSRDFSGGYNEQFF. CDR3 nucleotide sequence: TGTGCCACCAGCAGAGATTTCAGCGGGGGGTACAATGAGCAGTTCTTC.

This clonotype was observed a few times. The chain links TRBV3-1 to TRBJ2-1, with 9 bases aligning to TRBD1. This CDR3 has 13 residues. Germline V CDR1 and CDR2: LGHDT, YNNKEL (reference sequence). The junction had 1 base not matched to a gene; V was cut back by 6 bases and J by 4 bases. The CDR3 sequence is CASRGTGYNEQFF. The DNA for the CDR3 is TGTGCCAGCAGGGGGACAGGGTACAATGAGCAGTTCTTC.

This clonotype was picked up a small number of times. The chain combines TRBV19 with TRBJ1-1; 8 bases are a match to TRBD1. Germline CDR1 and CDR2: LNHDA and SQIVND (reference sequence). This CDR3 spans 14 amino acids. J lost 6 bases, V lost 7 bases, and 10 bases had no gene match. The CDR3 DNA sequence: TGTGCCAGTACTCTTGCAGGGGGCGCCGCTGAAGCTTTCTTT. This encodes CASTLAGGAAEAFF. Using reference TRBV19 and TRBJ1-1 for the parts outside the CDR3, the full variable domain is DGGITQSPKYLFRKEGQNVTLSCEQNLNHDAMYWYRQDPGQGLRLIYYSQIVNDFQKGDIAEGYSVSREKKESFPLTVTSAQKNPTAFYLCASTLAGGAAEAFFGQGTRLTVV.

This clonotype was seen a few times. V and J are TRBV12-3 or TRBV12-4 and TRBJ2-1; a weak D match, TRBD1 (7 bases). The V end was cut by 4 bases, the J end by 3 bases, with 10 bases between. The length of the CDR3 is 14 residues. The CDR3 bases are TGTGCCAGCAGTTGGGGGGACAGCTACAATGAGCAGTTCTTC. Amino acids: CASSWGDSYNEQFF.

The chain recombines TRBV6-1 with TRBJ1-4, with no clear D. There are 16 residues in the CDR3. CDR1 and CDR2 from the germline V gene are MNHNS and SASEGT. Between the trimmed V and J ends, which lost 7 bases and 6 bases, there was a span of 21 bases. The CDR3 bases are TGTGCCAGCAAGGCATCCTTAGGGAACCAGGATGAAAAACTGTTTTTT. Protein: CASKASLGNQDEKLFF.